These 21 T cell receptor beta chains originate from one sample sequenced in a study of blood T cell repertoires in COVID-19. TCRdb keeps only in-frame clones here, not all; method: immunoSEQ multiplex PCR. Of under 95,000 clones listed, 85% to 90% were seen once; the top ten hold about 5.1%. Material: peripheral blood. These receptors were obtained from a man aged 35 to 55 with acute or convalescent COVID-19.

The J gene is TRBJ2-1, the V gene TRBV7-8; the D is unclear. The germline gives CDR1 SGHVS, CDR2 FQNEAQ. The CDR3 has 12 amino acids. The germline V and J ends were trimmed by 2 bases and 7 bases, with 6 bases remaining between them. The CDR3 coding sequence is TGTGCCAGCAGCTTAACGCGGAATGAGCAGTTCTTC. It specifies CASSLTRNEQFF.

The rearrangement links TRBV7-9 to TRBJ1-4; 8 bases match TRBD1. This CDR3 contains 15 residues. In germline, CDR1 is SEHNR, CDR2 FQNEAQ (reference sequence). The V gene end was trimmed by 5 bases and the J gene end by 5 bases; junction bases not matched to a gene: 7. CDR3 in amino acids: CASSPPGQANEKLFF. CDR3 nucleotide sequence: TGTGCCAGCAGCCCCCCGGGACAGGCAAATGAAAAACTGTTTTTT.

The chain recombines TRBV18 with TRBJ2-2; TRBD2 matches at 8 bases. Trimming removed 2 bases from V and 0 bases from J; junction bases left unmatched: 2. CDR1 is KGHSH, CDR2 LQKENI, per germline. The CDR3 loop spans 16 amino acids. The CDR3 nucleotides are TGTGCCAGCTCACCAGTAGCGGGATCGAACACCGGGGAGCTGTTTTTT. This sequence encodes CASSPVAGSNTGELFF.

The chain couples TRBV6-5 to TRBJ1-1; 8 positions agree with TRBD1. Trimming at V came to 2 bases and at J to 4 bases, leaving 6 bases not matched to a gene. The CDR3 is 15 amino acids. From germline, CDR1 is MNHEY and CDR2 SVGAGI. The CDR3 protein is CASSYLGQGPTEAFF. CDR3 in DNA: TGTGCCAGCAGTTACCTAGGACAGGGTCCCACTGAAGCTTTCTTT.

This chain joins TRBV19 and TRBJ2-6, with TRBD1 identical over 8 bases. Germline V lookup: CDR1 LNHDA, CDR2 SQIVND (reference sequence). This CDR3 spans 15 amino acids. V lost 5 bases and J lost 2; bases outside the gene matches: 2. CDR3 sequence: CASSARGPGANVLTF. The CDR3, as DNA: TGTGCCAGTAGTGCCAGGGGGCCTGGGGCCAACGTCCTGACTTTC. Looking up the rest from reference TRBV19 and TRBJ2-6 gives the full variable domain: DGGITQSPKYLFRKEGQNVTLSCEQNLNHDAMYWYRQDPGQGLRLIYYSQIVNDFQKGDIAEGYSVSREKKESFPLTVTSAQKNPTAFYLCASSARGPGANVLTFGAGSRLTVL.

This clone occurred once. J is TRBJ1-5 and V is TRBV6-5, with D hard to call. This CDR3 is built from 13 residues. V gave up 2 bases and J gave up 5 bases, with 7 bases separating them. Germline values: CDR1 MNHEY, CDR2 SVGAGI. DNA of the CDR3: TGTGCCAGCAGTTACGCCTCAGATCAGCCCCAGCATTTT. This codes for CASSYASDQPQHF.

The table lists this clone with a few counts. V is TRBV7-9 and J is TRBJ1-3, with D unclear. V lost 5 bases to trimming and J lost 0 bases, with 11 bases between them. The CDR3 totals 15 residues. Germline CDR1 reads SEHNR; CDR2 reads FQNEAQ (reference sequence). CDR3 sequence: CASSPSGSSGNTIYF. The CDR3 DNA reads TGTGCCAGCAGCCCCAGCGGGAGCTCTGGAAACACCATATATTTT.

The chain joins TRBV19 to TRBJ1-5; possibly TRBD1 for D (5 bases). Germline V lookup: CDR1 LNHDA, CDR2 SQIVND (reference sequence). This CDR3 comprises 12 residues. V was clipped by 7 bases and J by 7 bases, with 11 bases between them. CDR3 sequence: CASTAGFQPQHF. CDR3 coding DNA: TGTGCCAGTACGGCAGGGTTCCAGCCCCAGCATTTT.

The chain combines TRBV30 with TRBJ2-5; TRBD1 is a possible D gene (5 bases). This CDR3 is 13 amino acids long. CDR1 and CDR2 (germline): GTSNPN, SVGIG (reference sequence). Trimming left V 0 bases short and J 2 bases short, with 7 bases between. This CDR3 reads CAWSVNRQETQYF. The CDR3 bases are TGTGCCTGGAGTGTAAACAGGCAAGAGACCCAGTACTTC.

This chain links TRBV6-4 with TRBJ2-3; D unresolved. The germline CDR1 and CDR2 sequences are MRHNA and SNTAGT. The CDR3 consists of 14 residues. The V end lost 0 bases, the J end lost 0 bases, and 4 bases lay between the germline ends. DNA for the CDR3: TGTGCCAGCAGTGACTCCCCAAGCACAGATACGCAGTATTTT. Translating it yields CASSDSPSTDTQYF.

The chain is built from TRBV6-2 or TRBV6-3 and TRBJ1-2; possible D gene TRBD1, 6 bases. V lost 6 bases, J lost 3 bases, and 14 bases lay in between. The germline CDR1 and CDR2 sequences are MNHEY and SVGEGT. The length of the CDR3 is 14 residues. The CDR3 DNA follows: TGTGCCAGCAGCACAACAGGGATCGACTATGGCTACACCTTC. Translated, it gives CASSTTGIDYGYTF.

The J gene is TRBJ2-6, the V gene TRBV29-1; the D gene is possibly TRBD2 (5 bases). The CDR3 extends over 15 amino acids. V was clipped by 6 bases and J by 0 bases, with 12 bases between them. Germline-derived CDR1 and CDR2 are SQVTM and ANQGSEA. The chain's CDR3 is CSVSTRGSGANVLTF. As DNA, the CDR3 is TGCAGCGTAAGTACCCGGGGCTCTGGGGCCAACGTCCTGACTTTC.

The table lists this clone with many counts. This chain joins TRBV21-1 and TRBJ2-7; the table's D call, TRBD2, has no DNA check behind it. TRBV21-1 is annotated as a pseudogene. The CDR3 is made up of 15 amino acids. CDR3 sequence: CASSPRLAVSYEQYF. The CDR3 DNA sequence: TGTGCCAGCAGCCCTCGACTAGCGGTCTCCTACGAGCAGTACTTC.

The chain is built from TRBV2 and TRBJ2-1; TRBD2 aligns across 9 bases. V shed 7 bases, J shed 0 bases, and the junction held 10 bases outside the gene matches. Per the germline V gene, CDR1 is SNHLY and CDR2 is FYNNEI. The CDR3 extends over 17 amino acids. The CDR3: CASIAGVGGGSYNEQFF. DNA of the CDR3: TGTGCCAGCATAGCGGGAGTTGGGGGGGGCTCCTACAATGAGCAGTTCTTC.

J is TRBJ2-7 and V is TRBV19; 8 bases map to TRBD2. The CDR3 loop spans 17 amino acids. From germline, CDR1 is LNHDA and CDR2 SQIVND (reference sequence). V dropped 3 bases and J dropped 1; count of bases not matched to a gene: 11. CDR3 DNA sequence: TGTGCCAGTAGTATCCGGCCCCCGGGACTAGTTTCCTACGAGCAGTACTTC. Translating gives CASSIRPPGLVSYEQYF.

The J gene is TRBJ2-7, the V gene TRBV18; a weak D match, TRBD1 (6 bases). This CDR3 contains 14 residues. V gave up 2 bases and J gave up 5 bases, with 13 bases separating them. Germline assignment: CDR1 KGHSH and CDR2 LQKENI. Here the CDR3 DNA reads TGTGCCAGCTCACCAGGACAGACCCCCCACGAGCAGTACTTC. Its protein is CASSPGQTPHEQYF.

This chain links TRBV6-5 with TRBJ1-2, with a possible D match to TRBD1 (5 bases). The ends were cut back, 5 bases at V and 2 bases at J, with 12 bases in the middle. The CDR3 contains 14 residues. The germline V gene encodes CDR1 MNHEY and CDR2 SVGAGI. CDR3 nucleotide sequence: TGTGCCAGCAGTCGTCAGCGACAGAACTATGGCTACACCTTC. It codes for CASSRQRQNYGYTF.

The J gene is TRBJ2-1, the V gene TRBV18, with D possibly TRBD1 on 6 matching bases. Germline V gene data show CDR1 as KGHSH and CDR2 as LQKENI. The CDR3 has 13 residues. With 6 bases removed from V and 8 bases from J, the gap between germline ends came to 14 bases. The CDR3 region has the DNA TGTGCCAGCTCGCCTGGGACACCCGATGAGCAGTTCTTC. It translates to CASSPGTPDEQFF. Together with reference TRBV18 and TRBJ2-1, the CDR3 gives the full variable domain: NAGVMQNPRHLVRRRGQEARLRCSPMKGHSHVYWYRQLPEEGLKFMVYLQKENIIDESGMPKERFSAEFPKEGPSILRIQQVVRGDSAAYFCASSPGTPDEQFFGPGTRLTVL.

V gene TRBV4-1 combines with J gene TRBJ2-5; 10 positions match TRBD2. V was clipped by 0 bases and J by 4 bases; unmatched bases: 8. Germline CDR1 MGHRA, CDR2 YSYEKL. The CDR3 is 17 amino acids. The CDR3 bases are TGCGCCAGCAGCCAAGAAGGGCCTAGCGGGAGTCGAGAGACCCAGTACTTC. Amino acids: CASSQEGPSGSRETQYF.

The gene calls are TRBV6-5 and TRBJ1-2; maybe TRBD1 (5 bases). The CDR3 extends over 14 amino acids. CDR1 is MNHEY, CDR2 SVGAGI, per germline. Trimming left V 7 bases short and J 2 bases short, with 14 bases between. The CDR3 sequence: CASTHRDSNYGYTF. CDR3 nucleotide sequence: TGTGCCAGCACCCACCGGGACTCCAACTATGGCTACACCTTC.

This sequence joins TRBV30 and TRBJ1-2, with 9 bases matching TRBD1. J gave up 1 base and V 6 bases, and 9 bases lay outside the gene matches. The CDR3 covers 15 residues. CDR1 is GTSNPN and CDR2 is SVGIG in the germline V gene (reference sequence). CDR3 sequence: CACQFTGGGNYGYTF. The CDR3 DNA reads as TGTGCCTGTCAATTTACAGGGGGCGGTAACTATGGCTACACCTTC.